This is a list of T cell receptor beta chains from one sample in a study of cytotoxic CD8 clonotypes in ibrutinib-treated CLL. The repertoire was sequenced with immunoSEQ multiplex PCR; TCRdb's copy has only in-frame clones and lacks some. The sample contains around 70,000 clones, more than 60% of which appear only once. Sequenced here: PBMCs, sampled after 12 months of ibrutinib treatment. Receptors were obtained from a human donor with chronic lymphocytic leukemia. Both conserved end residues are part of each CDR3. The order of the fields is D gene, clone size, J gene, V gene, CDR3 DNA, CDR3 protein. The D gene is left open where the match is weak. Expanded clones are given a class, and other clones once, few, many or no size at all.

TRBD1	.	TRBJ1-6	TRBV7-8	TGTGCCAGCAGCTTCGTCAGAGACAGGGCCCATTCACCCCTCCACTTT	CASSFVRDRAHSPLHF
TRBD1	.	TRBJ2-6	TRBV19	TGTGCCAGTAGTACCTGGACAGGACGCTCTGGGGCCAACGTCCTGACTTTC	CASSTWTGRSGANVLTF
.	.	TRBJ1-3	TRBV2	TGTGCCAGCAGTGTAGGGGGGCCTGGCACCATATATTTT	CASSVGGPGTIYF
TRBD1	.	TRBJ1-2	TRBV5-1	TGCGCCAGCAGCTTGGGGACAGGGCCATCTAACTATGGCTACACCTTC	CASSLGTGPSNYGYTF
.	.	TRBJ1-5	TRBV2	TGTGCCAGCAGTGGGTACAGGAAAGATCAGCCCCAGCATTTT	CASSGYRKDQPQHF
.	.	TRBJ1-2	TRBV7-2	TGTGCCAGCAGCTTAGGCATCGAAGGCTACACCTTC	CASSLGIEGYTF
.	.	TRBJ1-5	TRBV27	TGTGCCAGCAGCCTAAGGGATCCCAGCAATCAGCCCCAGCATTTT	CASSLRDPSNQPQHF
.	few	TRBJ1-2	TRBV25-1	TGTGCCAGCCGATACCAATATGGCTACACCTTC	CASRYQYGYTF
.	few	TRBJ1-3	TRBV16	TGTGCCAGCAGCCCCCGCACGGGCTCTGGAAACACCATATATTTT	CASSPRTGSGNTIYF
TRBD1	.	TRBJ1-5	TRBV28	TGTGCCAGCAGGGACCAGGGGGGCAATCAGCCCCAGCATTTT	CASRDQGGNQPQHF
TRBD1	once	TRBJ2-5	TRBV5-4	TGTGCCAGCAGCTCAGGACAGGGGCTGCAAGAGACCCAGTACTTC	CASSSGQGLQETQYF
.	.	TRBJ2-6	TRBV27	TGTGCCAGCAGTTACACTGGGGCCAACGTCCTGACTTTC	CASSYTGANVLTF
TRBD2	.	TRBJ2-2	TRBV25-1	TGTGCCAGCAGGACAGCGGGGCCCAACACCGGGGAGCTGTTTTTT	CASRTAGPNTGELFF